The clone carrying this T cell receptor beta chain came up once. Its antigen is currently unknown. CDR1 is DFQATT, CDR2 SNEGSKA, per germline (reference sequence). This CDR3 has 13 residues. The J segment lost 4 bases and the V segment lost 6 bases, leaving 6 bases of the junction unmatched. TCRdb re-analysed the reads in MiXCR, keeping a single row per CDR3 protein. The sample includes 310,000 or so distinct CDR3 sequences, approximately 25% seen only once; the top ten take about 14%. These data originate in a study of T cell repertoires in cytomegalovirus infection. Turning to the study itself: Recently described HLA-C-restricted plus well-studied HLA-B-restricted CMV epitopes were used. Shared public TCR beta signatures pointed to both CMV infection and a matching HLA type.

Broader study findings: Ex vivo, HLA-C-restricted CMV-specific TCR beta clonotypes prevailed over the rest of the response.

Specimen: cultured PBMCs, collected from culture after CMV antigen stimulation. This sequence was found in a human donor in good health (CMV status not recorded). Some clones in this sample may be carry-over from other donors' samples. The rearrangement uses TRBV20-1 and TRBJ2-7, with TRBD1 matching over 10 bases. The DNA of the CDR3 is TGCAGTGCCCGAGGGGACAGGGGTTACGAGCAGTACTTC. Residues: CSARGDRGYEQYF.